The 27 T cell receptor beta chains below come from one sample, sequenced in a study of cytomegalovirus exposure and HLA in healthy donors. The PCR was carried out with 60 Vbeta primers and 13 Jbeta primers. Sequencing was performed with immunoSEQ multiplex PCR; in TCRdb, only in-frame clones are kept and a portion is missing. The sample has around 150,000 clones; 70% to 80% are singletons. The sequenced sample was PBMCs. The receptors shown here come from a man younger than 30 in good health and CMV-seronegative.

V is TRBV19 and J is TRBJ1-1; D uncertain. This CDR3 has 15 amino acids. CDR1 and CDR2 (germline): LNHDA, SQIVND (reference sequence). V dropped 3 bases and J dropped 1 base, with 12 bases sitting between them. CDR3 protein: CASSIEGGPNTEAFF. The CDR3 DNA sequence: TGTGCCAGTAGTATCGAGGGAGGGCCGAACACTGAAGCTTTCTTT.

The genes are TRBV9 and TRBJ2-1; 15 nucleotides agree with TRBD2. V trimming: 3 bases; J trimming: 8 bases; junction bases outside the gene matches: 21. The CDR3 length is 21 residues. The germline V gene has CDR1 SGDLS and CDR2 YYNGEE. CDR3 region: CASSAGQTRTSGRAIRDEQFF. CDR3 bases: TGTGCCAGCAGCGCGGGACAAACTAGGACTAGCGGGAGGGCCATCCGGGATGAGCAGTTCTTC.

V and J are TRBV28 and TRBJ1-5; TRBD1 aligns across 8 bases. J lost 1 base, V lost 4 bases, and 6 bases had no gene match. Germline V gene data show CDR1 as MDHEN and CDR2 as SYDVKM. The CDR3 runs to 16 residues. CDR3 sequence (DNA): TGTGCCAGCAGTTCAGGGGGCGCAAGAAGCAATCAGCCCCAGCATTTT. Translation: CASSSGGARSNQPQHF. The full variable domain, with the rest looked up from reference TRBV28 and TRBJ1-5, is DVKVTQSSRYLVKRTGEKVFLECVQDMDHENMFWYRQDPGLGLRLIYFSYDVKMKEKGDIPEGYSVSREKKERFSLILESASTNQTSMYLCASSSGGARSNQPQHFGDGTRLSIL.

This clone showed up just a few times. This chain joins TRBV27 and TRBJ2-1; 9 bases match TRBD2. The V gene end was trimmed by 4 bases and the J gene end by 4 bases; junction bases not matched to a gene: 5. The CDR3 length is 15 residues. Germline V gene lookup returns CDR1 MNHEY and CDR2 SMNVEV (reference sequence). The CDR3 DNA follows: TGTGCCAGCAGTTGGGTGACTAGCGGATACAATGAGCAGTTCTTC. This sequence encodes CASSWVTSGYNEQFF.

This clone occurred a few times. The CDR3 sequence: CASTNPGGMGKLFF. DNA of the CDR3: TGTGCCAGTACTAACCCTGGAGGGATGGGAAAACTGTTTTTT. The rearrangement joins TRBV19 to TRBJ1-4, with D unresolved. There are 14 residues in the CDR3. CDR1 and CDR2 (germline): LNHDA, SQIVND (reference sequence). The V end was cut by 7 bases, the J end by 10 bases, with 19 bases between.

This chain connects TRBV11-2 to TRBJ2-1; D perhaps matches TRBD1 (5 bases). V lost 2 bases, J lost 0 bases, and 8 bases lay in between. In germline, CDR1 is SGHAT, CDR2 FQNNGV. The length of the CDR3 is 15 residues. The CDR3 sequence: CASSLNRHSYNEQFF. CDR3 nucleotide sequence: TGTGCCAGCAGCTTAAACAGGCACTCCTACAATGAGCAGTTCTTC.

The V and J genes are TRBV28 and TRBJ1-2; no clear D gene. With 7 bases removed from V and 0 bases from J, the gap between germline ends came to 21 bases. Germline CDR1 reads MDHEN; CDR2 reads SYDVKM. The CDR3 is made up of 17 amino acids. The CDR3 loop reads CASKRPRPAGSNYGYTF. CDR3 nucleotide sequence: TGTGCCAGCAAACGCCCCAGACCGGCGGGGTCTAACTATGGCTACACCTTC.

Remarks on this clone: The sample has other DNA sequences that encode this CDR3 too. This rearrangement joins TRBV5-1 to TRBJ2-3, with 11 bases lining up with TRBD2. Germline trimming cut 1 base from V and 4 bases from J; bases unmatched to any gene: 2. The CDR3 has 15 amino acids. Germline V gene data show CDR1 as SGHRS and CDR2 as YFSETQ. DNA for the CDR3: TGCGCCAGCAGCTTGACTAGCGGGAGCGCAGATACGCAGTATTTT. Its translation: CASSLTSGSADTQYF. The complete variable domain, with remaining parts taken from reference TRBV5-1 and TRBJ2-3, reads KAGVTQTPRYLIKTRGQQVTLSCSPISGHRSVSWYQQTPGQGLQFLFEYFSETQRNKGNFPGRFSGRQFSNSRSEMNVSTLELGDSALYLCASSLTSGSADTQYFGPGTRLTVL.

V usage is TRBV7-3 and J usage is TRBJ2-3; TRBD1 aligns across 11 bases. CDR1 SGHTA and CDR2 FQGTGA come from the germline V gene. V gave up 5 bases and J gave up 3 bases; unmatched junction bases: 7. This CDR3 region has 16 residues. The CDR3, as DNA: TGTGCCAGCAGCCGAACCGGGACAGGGGGAACAGATACGCAGTATTTT. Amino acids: CASSRTGTGGTDTQYF.

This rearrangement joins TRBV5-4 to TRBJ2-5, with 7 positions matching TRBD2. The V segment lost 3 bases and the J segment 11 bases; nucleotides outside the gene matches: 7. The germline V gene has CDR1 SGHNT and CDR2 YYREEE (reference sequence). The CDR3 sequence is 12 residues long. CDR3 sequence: CASSSVGGKQYF. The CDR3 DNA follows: TGTGCCAGCAGCTCGGTGGGGGGGAAGCAGTACTTC.

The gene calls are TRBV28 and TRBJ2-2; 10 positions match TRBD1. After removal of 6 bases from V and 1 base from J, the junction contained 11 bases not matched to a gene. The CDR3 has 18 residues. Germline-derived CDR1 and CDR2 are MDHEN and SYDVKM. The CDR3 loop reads CASRKTGGASGNTGELFF. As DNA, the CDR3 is TGTGCCAGCAGGAAGACAGGGGGCGCCTCGGGGAACACCGGGGAGCTGTTTTTT.

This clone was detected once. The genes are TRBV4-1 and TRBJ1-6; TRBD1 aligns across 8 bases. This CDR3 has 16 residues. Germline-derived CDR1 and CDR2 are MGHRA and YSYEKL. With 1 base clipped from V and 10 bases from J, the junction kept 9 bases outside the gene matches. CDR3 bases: TGCGCCAGCAGCCAAGCCCTGACAGGGGCAAACTCACCCCTCCACTTT. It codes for CASSQALTGANSPLHF.

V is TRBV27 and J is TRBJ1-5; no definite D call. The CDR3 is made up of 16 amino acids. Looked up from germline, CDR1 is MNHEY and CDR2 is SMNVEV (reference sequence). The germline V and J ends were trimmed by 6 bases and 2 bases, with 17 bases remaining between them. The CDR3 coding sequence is TGTGCCAGCAGAAAAGGTATGCAGGCTCGCAATCAGCCCCAGCATTTT. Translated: CASRKGMQARNQPQHF.

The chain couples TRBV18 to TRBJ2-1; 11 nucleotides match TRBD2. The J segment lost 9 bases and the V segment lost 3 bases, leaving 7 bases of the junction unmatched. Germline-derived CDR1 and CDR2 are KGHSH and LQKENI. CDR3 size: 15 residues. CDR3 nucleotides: TGTGCCAGCTCACCTTTAGCGGGAGGGCCTGGTGAGCAGTTCTTC. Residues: CASSPLAGGPGEQFF.

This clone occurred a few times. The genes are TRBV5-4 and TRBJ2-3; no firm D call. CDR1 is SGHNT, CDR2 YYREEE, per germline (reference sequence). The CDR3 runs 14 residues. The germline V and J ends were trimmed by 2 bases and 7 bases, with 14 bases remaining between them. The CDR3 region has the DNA TGTGCCAGCAGCTTTACTCTAACGCCATATACGCAGTATTTT. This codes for CASSFTLTPYTQYF.

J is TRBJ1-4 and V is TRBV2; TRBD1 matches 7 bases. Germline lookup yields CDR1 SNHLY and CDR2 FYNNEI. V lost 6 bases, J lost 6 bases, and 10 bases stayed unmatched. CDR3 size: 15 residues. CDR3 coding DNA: TGTGCCAGCAGAGACAGGGCGAGTATATATGAAAAACTGTTTTTT. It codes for CASRDRASIYEKLFF.

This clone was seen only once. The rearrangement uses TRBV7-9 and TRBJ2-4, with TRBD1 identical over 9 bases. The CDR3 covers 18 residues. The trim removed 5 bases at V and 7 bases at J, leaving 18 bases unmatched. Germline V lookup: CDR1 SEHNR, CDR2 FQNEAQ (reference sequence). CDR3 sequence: CASSPQLIARDRVNIQYF. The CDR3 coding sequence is TGTGCCAGCAGCCCACAATTAATTGCCCGGGACAGGGTGAACATTCAGTACTTC.

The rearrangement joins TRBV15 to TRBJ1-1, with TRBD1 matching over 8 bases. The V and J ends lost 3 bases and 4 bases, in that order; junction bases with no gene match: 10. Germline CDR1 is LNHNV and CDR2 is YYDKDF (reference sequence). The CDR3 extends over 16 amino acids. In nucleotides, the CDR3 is TGTGCCACCAGCAGCCCTGGACAGGGCTTGGGCACTGAAGCTTTCTTT. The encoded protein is CATSSPGQGLGTEAFF.

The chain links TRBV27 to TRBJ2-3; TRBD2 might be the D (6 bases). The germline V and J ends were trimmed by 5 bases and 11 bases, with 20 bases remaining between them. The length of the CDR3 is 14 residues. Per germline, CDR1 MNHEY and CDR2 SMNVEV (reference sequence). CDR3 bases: TGTGCCAGCAGTCATACCGGAGCGGGTGAGGAGCAGTATTTT. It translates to CASSHTGAGEEQYF.

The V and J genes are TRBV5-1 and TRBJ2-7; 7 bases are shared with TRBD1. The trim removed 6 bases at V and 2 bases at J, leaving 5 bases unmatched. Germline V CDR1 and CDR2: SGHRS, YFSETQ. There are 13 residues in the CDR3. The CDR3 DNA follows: TGCGCCAGCACGGAGGACAGGACCTACGAGCAGTACTTC. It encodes CASTEDRTYEQYF.

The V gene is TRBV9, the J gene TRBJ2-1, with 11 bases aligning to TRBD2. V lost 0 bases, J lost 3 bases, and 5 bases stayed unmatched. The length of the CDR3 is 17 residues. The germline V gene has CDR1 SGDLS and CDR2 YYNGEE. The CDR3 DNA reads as TGTGCCAGCAGCGTAGTGGCTAGCGGGGGGAACTACAATGAGCAGTTCTTC. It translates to CASSVVASGGNYNEQFF.

The CDR3 DNA reads TGTGCCAGCAGTGGAACAGGGGGGAATGAGCAGTTCTTC. Translated: CASSGTGGNEQFF. The J gene is TRBJ2-1, the V gene TRBV2, with 8 bases matching TRBD1. V lost 4 bases and J lost 7; bases outside the gene matches: 3. CDR3 length: 13 amino acids. Looked up from germline, CDR1 is SNHLY and CDR2 is FYNNEI.

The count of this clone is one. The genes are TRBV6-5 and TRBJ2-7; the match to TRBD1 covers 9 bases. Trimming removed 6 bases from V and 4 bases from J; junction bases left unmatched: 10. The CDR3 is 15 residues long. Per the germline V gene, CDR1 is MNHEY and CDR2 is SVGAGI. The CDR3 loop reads CASSPRQGGDYEQYF. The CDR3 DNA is TGTGCCAGCAGCCCACGACAGGGGGGCGATTACGAGCAGTACTTC.

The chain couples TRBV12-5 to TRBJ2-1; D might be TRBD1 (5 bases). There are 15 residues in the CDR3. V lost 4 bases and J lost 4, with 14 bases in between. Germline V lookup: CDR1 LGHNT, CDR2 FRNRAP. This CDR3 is CASGYGHQSYNEQFF. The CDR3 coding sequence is TGTGCTAGTGGTTACGGACACCAATCGTACAATGAGCAGTTCTTC.

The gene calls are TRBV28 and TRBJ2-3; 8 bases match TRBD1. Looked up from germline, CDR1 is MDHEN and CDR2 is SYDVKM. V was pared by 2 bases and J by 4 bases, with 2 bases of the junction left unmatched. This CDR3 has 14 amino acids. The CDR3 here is CASSLGQGADTQYF. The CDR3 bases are TGTGCCAGCAGTTTAGGACAGGGAGCAGATACGCAGTATTTT.

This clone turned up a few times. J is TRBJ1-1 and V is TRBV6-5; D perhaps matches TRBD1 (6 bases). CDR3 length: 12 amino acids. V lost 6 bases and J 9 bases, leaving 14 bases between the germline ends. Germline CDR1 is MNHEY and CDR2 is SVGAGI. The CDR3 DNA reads TGTGCCAGCAGCAAAGACAGGTTAAAAGCTTTCTTT. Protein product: CASSKDRLKAFF.

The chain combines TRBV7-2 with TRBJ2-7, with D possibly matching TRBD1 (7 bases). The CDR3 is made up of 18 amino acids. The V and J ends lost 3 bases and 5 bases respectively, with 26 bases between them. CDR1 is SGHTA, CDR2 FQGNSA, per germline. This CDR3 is CASSLDLAPPRGDHEQYF. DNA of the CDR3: TGTGCCAGCAGCTTGGACCTCGCCCCGCCCAGGGGGGACCACGAGCAGTACTTC. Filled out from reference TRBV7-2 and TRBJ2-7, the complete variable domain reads GAGVSQSPSNKVTEKGKDVELRCDPISGHTALYWYRQSLGQGLEFLIYFQGNSAPDKSGLPSDRFSAERTGGSVSTLTIQRTQQEDSAVYLCASSLDLAPPRGDHEQYFGPGTRLTVT.